This passage covers 28 T cell receptor beta chains from one sample sequenced in a study of T cell clones after liver transplantation. Produced via immunoSEQ multiplex PCR; TCRdb's table is partial and in-frame only. The table lists roughly 100,000 clones, around 80% of them singletons. Source: CD4+ T cells from blood, taken approximately 50 months after liver transplant. The receptors derive from a human patient who received a liver transplant. These T cells may partly come from the graft donor.

This clone turned up a few times. Here the CDR3 reads CASSELGGGDLSYEQYF. Written as DNA, the CDR3 is TGTGCCAGCAGTGAACTGGGCGGGGGTGATCTCTCCTACGAGCAGTACTTC. The rearrangement links TRBV6-1 to TRBJ2-7, with TRBD2 identical over 7 bases. J lost 0 bases, V lost 2 bases, and 10 bases had no gene match. The CDR3 extends over 17 amino acids. Looked up from germline, CDR1 is MNHNS and CDR2 is SASEGT.

The CDR3 reads CASSDGLAVSYNEQFF. DNA for the CDR3: TGTGCCAGCAGTGACGGACTAGCGGTATCCTACAATGAGCAGTTCTTC. The chain has TRBV2 and TRBJ2-1; 10 nucleotides line up with TRBD2. V was pared by 3 bases and J by 1 base, with 3 bases of the junction left unmatched. CDR3 length: 16 amino acids. Per germline, CDR1 SNHLY and CDR2 FYNNEI. The full variable domain, its missing parts supplied by reference TRBV2 and TRBJ2-1, is EPEVTQTPSHQVTQMGQEVILRCVPISNHLYFYWYRQILGQKVEFLVSFYNNEISEKSEIFDDQFSVERPDGSNFTLKIRSTKLEDSAMYFCASSDGLAVSYNEQFFGPGTRLTVL.

The chain couples TRBV29-1 to TRBJ2-3; D might be TRBD2 (6 bases). Germline loops: CDR1 SQVTM, CDR2 ANQGSEA. Trimming took 6 bases from V and 6 from J, leaving 13 bases between them. This CDR3 spans 12 amino acids. Written as DNA, the CDR3 is TGCAGCGTCCGGGACTTAGCCGATACGCAGTATTTT. It is translated as CSVRDLADTQYF.

The V gene is TRBV2, the J gene TRBJ2-7, with 7 bases that match TRBD2. CDR3 length: 16 amino acids. Unmatched junction bases numbered 10, after V lost 4 bases and J lost 1 base. The germline gives CDR1 SNHLY, CDR2 FYNNEI. In DNA form, the CDR3 reads TGTGCCAGCAGTGGTCATGGAGCGGGATTTTCCTACGAGCAGTACTTC. Amino acid sequence: CASSGHGAGFSYEQYF.

This clone is a singleton in its sample. The chain has TRBV9 and TRBJ2-3; D is unclear. Per the germline V gene, CDR1 is SGDLS and CDR2 is YYNGEE. This CDR3 spans 17 amino acids. V gave up 0 bases and J gave up 6 bases, with 20 bases separating them. DNA for the CDR3: TGTGCCAGCAGCGTAGACCCCGTTTATGGTCGGAAGGATACGCAGTATTTT. It codes for CASSVDPVYGRKDTQYF.

The V call is TRBV6-1, the J call TRBJ1-1; 8 bases are shared with TRBD1. Trimming cost V 5 bases and J 1 base; bases outside gene matches: 6. This CDR3 is built from 15 residues. Germline V gene sequence: CDR1 MNHNS, CDR2 SASEGT. Written as DNA, the CDR3 is TGTGCCAGCAGTCCCCGGACAGGGCCGAACACTGAAGCTTTCTTT. Amino acids: CASSPRTGPNTEAFF.

The CDR3 loop reads CASSPPRGDSPDTQYF. The DNA for the CDR3 is TGCGCCAGCAGCCCCCCCAGAGGGGACAGCCCAGATACGCAGTATTTT. The V and J genes are TRBV5-1 and TRBJ2-3; 7 bases are shared with TRBD1. The V segment lost 4 bases and the J segment 4 bases; nucleotides outside the gene matches: 12. Germline V gene sequence: CDR1 SGHRS, CDR2 YFSETQ. CDR3 size: 16 residues.

The CDR3 sequence is CASSLIPQTGLAGGPSDTQYF. The CDR3 DNA reads as TGTGCCAGCAGCTTAATCCCCCAAACGGGACTAGCGGGGGGGCCCTCAGATACGCAGTATTTT. The rearrangement uses TRBV7-3 and TRBJ2-3; 16 bases line up with TRBD2. The CDR3 runs to 21 residues. V was pared by 1 base and J by 4 bases, with 14 bases of the junction left unmatched. Germline V gene sequence: CDR1 SGHTA, CDR2 FQGTGA.

This chain connects TRBV6-1 to TRBJ1-1; TRBD1 agrees at 9 bases. This CDR3 contains 14 residues. The V segment lost 4 bases and the J segment 3 bases; nucleotides outside the gene matches: 3. Germline assignment: CDR1 MNHNS and CDR2 SASEGT. The CDR3 bases are TGTGCCAGCAGTGCTTGGACAGGGGACACTGAAGCTTTCTTT. It specifies CASSAWTGDTEAFF.

This chain links TRBV7-9 with TRBJ2-7; 9 bases are a match to TRBD1. CDR3 length equals 13 residues. The germline CDR1 and CDR2 sequences are SEHNR and FQNEAQ (reference sequence). V lost 8 bases, J lost 6 bases, and 8 bases stayed unmatched. The CDR3 reads CASGVQGAGEQYF. CDR3 DNA sequence: TGTGCCAGCGGGGTACAGGGGGCAGGCGAGCAGTACTTC. The full variable domain, completed using reference TRBV7-9 and TRBJ2-7, is DTGVSQNPRHKITKRGQNVTFRCDPISEHNRLYWYRQTLGQGPEFLTYFQNEAQLEKSRLLSDRFSAERPKGSFSTLEIQRTEQGDSAMYLCASGVQGAGEQYFGPGTRLTVT.

The rearrangement links TRBV6-1 to TRBJ2-7, with unresolved D. Trimming removed 6 bases at V and 2 bases at J, with 11 bases between. Germline V lookup: CDR1 MNHNS, CDR2 SASEGT. CDR3 length equals 13 residues. The CDR3 spells CASSAGRAYEQYF. CDR3 DNA sequence: TGTGCCAGCAGCGCCGGTCGAGCCTACGAGCAGTACTTC.

The rearrangement joins TRBV7-3 to TRBJ2-1; 8 bases fit TRBD1. This CDR3 comprises 16 residues. V was clipped by 0 bases and J by 10 bases; unmatched bases: 11. Germline-derived CDR1 and CDR2 are SGHTA and FQGTGA. The CDR3 DNA reads TGTGCCAGCAGCTTAACGCTGATCCAGGGGGCTAAGGAGCAGTTCTTC. It codes for CASSLTLIQGAKEQFF.

V is TRBV5-1 and J is TRBJ2-3, with D perhaps being TRBD1 or TRBD2 (5 bases each). The length of the CDR3 is 15 residues. Trimming shortened V by 0 bases and J by 0 bases, and 8 bases separated the two germline ends. Per germline, CDR1 SGHRS and CDR2 YFSETQ. CDR3: CASSLDGTSTDTQYF. CDR3 bases: TGCGCCAGCAGCTTGGATGGGACGAGCACAGATACGCAGTATTTT. Combining the CDR3 with reference TRBV5-1 and TRBJ2-3 gives the whole variable domain KAGVTQTPRYLIKTRGQQVTLSCSPISGHRSVSWYQQTPGQGLQFLFEYFSETQRNKGNFPGRFSGRQFSNSRSEMNVSTLELGDSALYLCASSLDGTSTDTQYFGPGTRLTVL.

This clone occurred a few times. The chain combines TRBV6-5 with TRBJ2-5; 11 bases agree with TRBD2. The CDR3 contains 14 residues. V dropped 5 bases and J dropped 3; count of bases not matched to a gene: 2. Germline V gives CDR1 MNHEY, CDR2 SVGAGI. In DNA, the CDR3 is TGTGCCAGCAGTGTACTAGCGGGGGAAGAGACCCAGTACTTC. It encodes CASSVLAGEETQYF.

The chain carries TRBV7-9 and TRBJ2-2; TRBD2 might be the D (5 bases). Germline CDR1 and CDR2: SEHNR and FQNEAQ (reference sequence). With 3 bases removed from V and 4 bases from J, the gap between germline ends came to 18 bases. The CDR3 spans 17 residues. Here the CDR3 reads CASSFDQEGTGTGELFF. The CDR3 DNA is TGTGCCAGCAGCTTTGATCAAGAGGGCACGGGCACCGGGGAGCTGTTTTTT.

The chain combines TRBV2 with TRBJ1-4; D possibly corresponds to TRBD1 (6 bases). V dropped 7 bases and J dropped 2 bases, with 14 bases sitting between them. The germline V gene has CDR1 SNHLY and CDR2 FYNNEI. There are 15 residues in the CDR3. The DNA for the CDR3 is TGTGCCAGCAAGAGGGGGATGAGGACTAATGAAAAACTGTTTTTT. Encoded protein: CASKRGMRTNEKLFF.

The chain combines TRBV27 with TRBJ2-6; the D is unclear. V was shortened by 3 bases and J by 1 base, with 7 bases between the two germline ends. The CDR3 loop spans 15 amino acids. The germline V gene has CDR1 MNHEY and CDR2 SMNVEV (reference sequence). CDR3 residues: CASSLAGSGANVLTF. The CDR3 coding sequence is TGTGCCAGCAGTTTGGCCGGATCTGGGGCCAACGTCCTGACTTTC.

The table lists this clone with a count of one. The CDR3 here is CASSVLAGEKRYEQFF. CDR3 DNA sequence: TGCGCCAGCAGCGTACTAGCAGGAGAGAAGAGGTATGAGCAGTTCTTC. This chain uses TRBV5-1 with TRBJ2-1; a weak D match, TRBD2 (6 bases). The CDR3 has 16 amino acids. Germline values: CDR1 SGHRS, CDR2 YFSETQ. V lost 4 bases and J 8 bases, leaving 22 bases between the germline ends. The variable domain in full, with the rest retrieved from reference TRBV5-1 and TRBJ2-1, is KAGVTQTPRYLIKTRGQQVTLSCSPISGHRSVSWYQQTPGQGLQFLFEYFSETQRNKGNFPGRFSGRQFSNSRSEMNVSTLELGDSALYLCASSVLAGEKRYEQFFGPGTRLTVL.

The gene calls are TRBV28 and TRBJ2-7; 9 bases map to TRBD2. Germline CDR1 MDHEN, CDR2 SYDVKM. V dropped 4 bases and J dropped 7; count of bases not matched to a gene: 14. The CDR3 runs to 16 residues. CDR3 loop: CASSSPGGRALGEQYF. The CDR3, as DNA: TGTGCCAGCAGTTCCCCAGGCGGGAGGGCCCTCGGGGAGCAGTACTTC.

The chain recombines TRBV5-4 with TRBJ1-4; D unresolved. The V and J ends lost 0 bases and 8 bases respectively, with 8 bases between them. CDR1 SGHNT and CDR2 YYREEE come from the germline V gene (reference sequence). This CDR3 is built from 13 residues. In DNA form, the CDR3 reads TGTGCCAGCAGCTTGGCCTCGGTGGAAAAACTGTTTTTT. Amino acids: CASSLASVEKLFF.

This clone turned up a few times. The chain joins TRBV5-1 to TRBJ2-5; possibly TRBD2 for D (6 bases). V was trimmed by 2 bases and J by 4 bases, leaving 9 bases between them. Germline CDR1 SGHRS, CDR2 YFSETQ. CDR3 size: 13 residues. The CDR3 nucleotides read TGCGCCAGCAGCTTAGAGGGAGGAGAGACCCAGTACTTC. Protein: CASSLEGGETQYF.

The V call is TRBV7-9, the J call TRBJ1-1; 10 nucleotides match TRBD1. Germline loops: CDR1 SEHNR, CDR2 FQNEAQ (reference sequence). The CDR3 has 15 residues. The V segment lost 5 bases and the J segment 5 bases; nucleotides outside the gene matches: 8. The CDR3 spells CASSRSQDRGTEAFF. Here the CDR3 DNA reads TGTGCCAGCAGCCGAAGCCAGGACAGGGGGACTGAAGCTTTCTTT.

V gene TRBV19 combines with J gene TRBJ2-1, with 7 bases lining up with TRBD1. This CDR3 comprises 15 residues. Per germline, CDR1 LNHDA and CDR2 SQIVND (reference sequence). With 4 bases clipped from V and 7 bases from J, the junction kept 10 bases outside the gene matches. This CDR3 is CASSSRQGSRNEQFF. CDR3 nucleotides: TGTGCCAGTAGTAGCCGACAGGGTTCGAGAAATGAGCAGTTCTTC.

The rearrangement uses TRBV7-9 and TRBJ2-4, with TRBD2 identical over 13 bases. With V trimmed by 5 bases and J by 8 bases, 12 bases remained unmatched. The CDR3 consists of 17 residues. Germline assignment: CDR1 SEHNR and CDR2 FQNEAQ (reference sequence). CDR3 coding DNA: TGTGCCAGCAGCCTAGGACTAGCGGGAGCCCCTTGGGACATTCAGTACTTC. Protein: CASSLGLAGAPWDIQYF.

This chain connects TRBV6-5 to TRBJ1-1; D is perhaps TRBD1 (6 bases). In germline, CDR1 is MNHEY, CDR2 SVGAGI. The CDR3 contains 14 residues. The ends were cut back, 4 bases at V and 3 bases at J, with 12 bases in the middle. The CDR3: CASSLFKGDTEAFF. In DNA form, the CDR3 reads TGTGCCAGCAGTTTATTTAAGGGGGACACTGAAGCTTTCTTT.

The chain carries TRBV2 and TRBJ2-7; 7 bases agree with TRBD1. The CDR3 extends over 14 amino acids. Trimming removed 7 bases from V and 0 bases from J; junction bases left unmatched: 6. Germline lookup yields CDR1 SNHLY and CDR2 FYNNEI. This chain's CDR3 is CASKGTASSYEQYF. For the CDR3, the DNA is TGTGCCAGCAAGGGGACAGCAAGCTCCTACGAGCAGTACTTC.

The rearrangement uses TRBV5-1 and TRBJ2-4, with D uncertain. The CDR3 spans 12 residues. Deletions cut 5 bases from V and 7 bases from J, with 10 bases between. Germline V gives CDR1 SGHRS, CDR2 YFSETQ. The CDR3 region is CASRLGDNIQYF. The DNA of the CDR3 is TGCGCCAGCAGGCTTGGTGACAACATTCAGTACTTC.

The V call is TRBV19, the J call TRBJ2-5; D is perhaps TRBD2 (6 bases). The V gene lost 3 bases and the J gene lost 1 base, with 9 bases spanning the gap. Germline V gives CDR1 LNHDA, CDR2 SQIVND (reference sequence). CDR3 length equals 14 residues. CDR3: CASSMGGRQETQYF. The CDR3 DNA follows: TGTGCCAGTAGTATGGGGGGACGCCAAGAGACCCAGTACTTC.